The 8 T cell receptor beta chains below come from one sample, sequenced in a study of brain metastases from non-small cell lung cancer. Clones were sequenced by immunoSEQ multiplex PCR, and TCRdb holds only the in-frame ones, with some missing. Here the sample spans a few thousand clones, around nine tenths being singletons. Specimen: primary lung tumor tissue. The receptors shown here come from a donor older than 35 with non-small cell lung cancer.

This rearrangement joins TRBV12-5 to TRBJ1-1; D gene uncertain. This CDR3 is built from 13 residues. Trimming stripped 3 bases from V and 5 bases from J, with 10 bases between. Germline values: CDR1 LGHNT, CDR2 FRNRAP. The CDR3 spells CASGFSSRTEAFF. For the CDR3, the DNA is TGTGCTAGTGGTTTTTCAAGTCGGACTGAAGCTTTCTTT.

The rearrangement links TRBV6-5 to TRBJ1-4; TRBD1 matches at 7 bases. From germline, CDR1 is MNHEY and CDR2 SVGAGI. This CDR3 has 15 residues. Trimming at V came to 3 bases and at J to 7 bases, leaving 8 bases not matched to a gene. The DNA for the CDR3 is TGTGCCAGCAGTTATGGAGGGGGCGGGAGTGAAAAACTGTTTTTT. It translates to CASSYGGGGSEKLFF.

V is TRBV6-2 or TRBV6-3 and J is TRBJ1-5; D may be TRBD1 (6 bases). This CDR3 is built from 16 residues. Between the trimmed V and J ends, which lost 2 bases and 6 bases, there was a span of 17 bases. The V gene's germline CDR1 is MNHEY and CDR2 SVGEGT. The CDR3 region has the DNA TGTGCCAGCAGTTACCCGGGGGGCGCGAATATTCAGCCCCAGCATTTT. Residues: CASSYPGGANIQPQHF.

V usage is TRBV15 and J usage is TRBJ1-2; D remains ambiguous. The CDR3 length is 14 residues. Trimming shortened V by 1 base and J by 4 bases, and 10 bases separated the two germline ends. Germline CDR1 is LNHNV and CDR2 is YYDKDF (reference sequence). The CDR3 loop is CATSRGGPFYGYTF. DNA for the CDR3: TGTGCCACCAGCAGAGGGGGTCCATTCTATGGCTACACCTTC.

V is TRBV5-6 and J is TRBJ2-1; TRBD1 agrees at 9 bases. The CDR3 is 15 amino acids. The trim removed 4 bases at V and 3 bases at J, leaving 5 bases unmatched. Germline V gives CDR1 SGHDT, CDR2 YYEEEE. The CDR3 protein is CASSPRGQGYNEQFF. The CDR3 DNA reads TGTGCCAGCAGCCCCAGGGGACAGGGCTACAATGAGCAGTTCTTC.

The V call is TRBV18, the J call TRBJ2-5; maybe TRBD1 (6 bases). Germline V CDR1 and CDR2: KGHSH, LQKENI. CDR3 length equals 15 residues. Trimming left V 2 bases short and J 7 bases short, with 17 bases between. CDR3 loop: CASSPGSQGRRTQYF. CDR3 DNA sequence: TGTGCCAGCTCACCAGGGTCACAGGGTCGGAGGACCCAGTACTTC.

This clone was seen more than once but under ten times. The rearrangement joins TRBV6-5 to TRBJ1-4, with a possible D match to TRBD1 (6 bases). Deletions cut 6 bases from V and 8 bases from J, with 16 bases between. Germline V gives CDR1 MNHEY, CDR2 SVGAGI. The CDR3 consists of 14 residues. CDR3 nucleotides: TGTGCCAGCAGACCCACCAGGGGAGGAGAAAAACTGTTTTTT. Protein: CASRPTRGGEKLFF.

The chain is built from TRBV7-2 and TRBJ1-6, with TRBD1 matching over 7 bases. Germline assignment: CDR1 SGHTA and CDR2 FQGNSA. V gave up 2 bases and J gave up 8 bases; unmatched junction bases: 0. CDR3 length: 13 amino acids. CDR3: CASSLQGDSPLHF. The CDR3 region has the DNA TGTGCCAGCAGCTTACAGGGGGATTCACCCCTCCACTTT.